Sequencing of this TCR beta chain was carried out in a study of T cell repertoires in cytomegalovirus infection. Study background: Use of recently identified HLA-C-restricted and well-studied HLA-B-restricted CMV epitopes was part of the study. Public TCR beta signatures provided an indication of both CMV infection and a matching HLA type.

Via MiXCR, TCRdb re-called the reads, giving one row per CDR3 protein. The sample contains 650,000 to 900,000 distinct CDR3 sequences, approximately 29% of which appear only once. About this clonotype itself: Its antigen is not identified.

The CDR3 is 13 residues long. Germline V lookup: CDR1 MNHEY, CDR2 SVGAGI. The V segment lost 6 bases and the J segment 8 bases; nucleotides outside the gene matches: 9. Whole-study results and caveats: The ex vivo response was dominated by HLA-C-restricted CMV-specific TCR beta clonotypes. Pooled public TCR beta family frequency picked out CMV carriers with the relevant HLA.

The receptor was derived from a human donor in good health (CMV status not recorded). Some clones in this sample may be carry-over from other donors' samples. The sample in question was cultured CD8+ T cells from PBMCs, obtained from culture after CMV antigen stimulation. This chain joins TRBV6-5 and TRBJ1-2; 7 bases line up with TRBD1. CDR3 region: CASSDGTANGYTF. The CDR3 DNA sequence: TGTGCCAGCAGCGACGGGACAGCGAACGGCTACACCTTC.